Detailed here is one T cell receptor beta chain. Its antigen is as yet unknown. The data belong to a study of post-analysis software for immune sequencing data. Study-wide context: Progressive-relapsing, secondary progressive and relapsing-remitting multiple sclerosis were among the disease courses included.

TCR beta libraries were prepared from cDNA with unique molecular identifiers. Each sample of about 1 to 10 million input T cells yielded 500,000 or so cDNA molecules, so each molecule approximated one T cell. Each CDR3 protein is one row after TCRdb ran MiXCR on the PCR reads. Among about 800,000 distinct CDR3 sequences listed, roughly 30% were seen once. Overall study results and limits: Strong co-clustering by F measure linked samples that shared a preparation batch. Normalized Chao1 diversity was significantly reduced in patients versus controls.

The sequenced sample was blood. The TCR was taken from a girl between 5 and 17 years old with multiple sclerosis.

The DNA for the CDR3 is TGTGCCAGCAGCGTAGGACTAGCGGGAGGGGAAGATACGCAGTATTTT. Its protein is CASSVGLAGGEDTQYF. This chain joins TRBV9 and TRBJ2-3; the match to TRBD2 covers 14 bases. V gave up 0 bases and J gave up 5 bases; unmatched junction bases: 2. The CDR3 loop spans 16 amino acids. Germline CDR1 is SGDLS and CDR2 is YYNGEE.